This T cell receptor beta chain was recorded in a study of response to subunit inactivated influenza vaccine. Each CDR3 protein gets one entry after TCRdb re-called the RT-PCR reads with MiXCR. The sample includes a few hundred thousand distinct CDR3 sequences, 20% to 25% seen only once; the top ten take 9.5% to 13%. Germline V gene lookup returns CDR1 LGHNA and CDR2 YSLEER. The V and J ends lost 1 base and 6 bases respectively, with 15 bases between them. The length of the CDR3 is 16 residues. This clonotype occurred a few times. The sequences come from PBMCs from blood, collected about 20 months after vaccination. This chain links TRBV4-3 with TRBJ1-4, with D perhaps TRBD1 (6 bases). This clonotype originated in a man aged 50 to 69 who received an inactivated influenza vaccine. The CDR3, as DNA: TGCGCCAGCAGCCAAGGTCCTTGGGGGCGCGATGAAAAACTGTTTTTT. It specifies CASSQGPWGRDEKLFF.